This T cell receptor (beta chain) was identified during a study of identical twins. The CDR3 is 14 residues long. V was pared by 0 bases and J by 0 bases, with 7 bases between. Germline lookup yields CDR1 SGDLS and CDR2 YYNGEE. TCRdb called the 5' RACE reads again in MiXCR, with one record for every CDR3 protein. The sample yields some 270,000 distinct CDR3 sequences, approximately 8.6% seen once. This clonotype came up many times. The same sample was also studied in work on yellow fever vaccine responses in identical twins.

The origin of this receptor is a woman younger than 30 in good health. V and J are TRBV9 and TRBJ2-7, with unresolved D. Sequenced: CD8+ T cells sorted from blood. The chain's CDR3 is CASSVGGNSYEQYF. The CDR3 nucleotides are TGTGCCAGCAGCGTAGGAGGTAACTCCTACGAGCAGTACTTC. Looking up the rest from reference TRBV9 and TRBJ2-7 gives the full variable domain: DSGVTQTPKHLITATGQRVTLRCSPRSGDLSVYWYQQSLDQGLQFLIQYYNGEERAKGNILERFSAQQFPDLHSELNLSSLELGDSALYFCASSVGGNSYEQYFGPGTRLTVT.